The clone carrying this T cell receptor (beta chain) was found a few times. Gene-specific TRAV and TRBV primers were used for first-strand cDNA, covering alpha and beta chains. With a constant-region primer and a V-primer adapter, TCRs were subjected to approximately 21 PCR cycles of amplification. TCRdb reprocessed the reads with MiXCR, giving one entry per CDR3 protein. The data show 35,000 to 45,000 distinct CDR3 sequences, 25% to 40% seen once. This CDR3 comprises 15 residues. The V gene lost 1 base and the J gene lost 7 bases, with 14 bases spanning the gap. The data were taken from a study of low-dose radiotherapy and immunotherapy resistance in tumors. Time point described: before trial treatment.

This specimen was PBMCs, taken before treatment. This TCR came from a male donor with gallbladder cancer. The chain carries TRBV12-3 or TRBV12-4 and TRBJ1-5; weak D call: TRBD1 (5 bases). CDR3 coding DNA: TGTGCCAGCAGTTTAGTCGGGCAGGGTCGACAGCCCCAGCATTTT. Translating it yields CASSLVGQGRQPQHF.